What follows are 14 T cell receptor beta chains derived from one specimen sequenced in a study of T cells after yellow fever vaccination. TCRdb reprocessed the 5' RACE reads via MiXCR and lists one record per CDR3 protein. The sample has more than 300,000 distinct CDR3 sequences, over 3.5% seen once. This sample comprised PBMCs, obtained 15 days after the yellow fever booster vaccination. The receptors here all came from a man between 18 and 29 years old who received the YFV17D yellow fever vaccine.

This clonotype has a count of ten or more. V and J are TRBV4-3 and TRBJ2-7; D is unclear. The CDR3 has 15 amino acids. CDR1 is LGHNA, CDR2 YSLEER, per germline. The V end lost 0 bases, the J end lost 7 bases, and 16 bases lay between the germline ends. CDR3 nucleotide sequence: TGCGCCAGCAGCCAAGATCTGGCGTACGACTTAGAGCAGTACTTC. This translates into CASSQDLAYDLEQYF.

The rearrangement links TRBV24-1 to TRBJ2-3; no reliable D call. V lost 5 bases to trimming and J lost 2 bases, with 7 bases between them. This CDR3 spans 13 amino acids. CDR1 is KGHDR, CDR2 SFDVKD, per germline. The CDR3 loop reads CATSAEPTDTQYF. CDR3 nucleotide sequence: TGTGCCACCAGTGCGGAGCCCACAGATACGCAGTATTTT.

This clonotype was counted at least ten times. This sequence joins TRBV14 and TRBJ2-3; perhaps TRBD2 as D (6 bases). Looked up from germline, CDR1 is SGHDN and CDR2 is FVKESK. Trimming shortened V by 1 base and J by 4 bases, and 12 bases separated the two germline ends. The CDR3 runs 15 residues. The CDR3 DNA sequence: TGTGCCAGCAGCCAAGCTGCGGGGAGAGCAGATACGCAGTATTTT. Protein sequence: CASSQAAGRADTQYF.

This chain connects TRBV7-9 to TRBJ1-1; no definite D call. V lost 1 base, J lost 0 bases, and 9 bases lay in between. CDR3 length equals 15 residues. Germline CDR1 reads SEHNR; CDR2 reads FQNEAQ (reference sequence). The CDR3 DNA follows: TGTGCCAGCAGCTTAGACGGATTCATGAACACTGAAGCTTTCTTT. This codes for CASSLDGFMNTEAFF.

This clonotype has at least ten counts. The chain combines TRBV27 with TRBJ2-2; perhaps TRBD2 as D (5 bases). Germline V gives CDR1 MNHEY, CDR2 SMNVEV (reference sequence). The V end was cut by 10 bases, the J end by 0 bases, with 12 bases between. The CDR3 totals 14 residues. The CDR3 region is CATRGITNTGELFF. The CDR3 nucleotides are TGTGCCACCCGAGGGATAACGAACACCGGGGAGCTGTTTTTT.

V usage is TRBV20-1 and J usage is TRBJ2-3; possibly TRBD1 for D (5 bases). CDR1 and CDR2 (germline): DFQATT, SNEGSKA (reference sequence). The CDR3 has 14 amino acids. V was clipped by 1 base and J by 4 bases, with 12 bases between them. The CDR3 spells CSARGGALPDTQYF. As DNA, the CDR3 is TGCAGTGCTAGAGGGGGCGCGTTGCCAGATACGCAGTATTTT.

The chain uses TRBV9 and TRBJ2-7; possibly TRBD2 for D (5 bases). V was shortened by 0 bases and J by 2 bases, with 12 bases between the two germline ends. This CDR3 contains 15 residues. Germline loops: CDR1 SGDLS, CDR2 YYNGEE. The CDR3 sequence is CASSVGQRLPYEQYF. CDR3 sequence (DNA): TGTGCCAGCAGCGTAGGGCAGCGGCTCCCCTACGAGCAGTACTTC.

This clonotype was seen ten or more times. This chain joins TRBV12-3 or TRBV12-4 and TRBJ2-7; 9 bases are a match to TRBD2. V lost 5 bases to trimming and J lost 4 bases; unmatched junction nucleotides: 12. This CDR3 has 16 amino acids. The CDR3 region is CASSTSGLAGKYEQYF. DNA of the CDR3: TGTGCCAGCAGTACCTCGGGGCTAGCGGGGAAGTACGAGCAGTACTTC.

This clonotype appeared many times. This sequence joins TRBV7-8 and TRBJ1-2; D ambiguous. With 7 bases removed from V and 3 bases from J, the gap between germline ends came to 15 bases. Per the germline V gene, CDR1 is SGHVS and CDR2 is FQNEAQ. This CDR3 contains 14 residues. Here the CDR3 reads CASTQFPGDYGYTF. CDR3 DNA: TGTGCCAGCACTCAGTTCCCGGGTGACTATGGCTACACCTTC. Filled out from reference TRBV7-8 and TRBJ1-2, the complete variable domain reads GAGVSQSPRYKVAKRGQDVALRCDPISGHVSLFWYQQALGQGPEFLTYFQNEAQLDKSGLPSDRFFAERPEGSVSTLKIQRTQQEDSAVYLCASTQFPGDYGYTFGSGTRLTVV.

The genes are TRBV29-1 and TRBJ2-5; D is unresolved. Between the trimmed V and J ends, which lost 2 bases and 2 bases, there was a span of 0 bases. Germline lookup yields CDR1 SQVTM and CDR2 ANQGSEA. The CDR3 consists of 10 residues. CDR3 sequence reads: CSVEQETQYF. The DNA for the CDR3 is TGCAGCGTTGAACAAGAGACCCAGTACTTC.

This clonotype has more than one count but fewer than ten. V usage is TRBV12-3 or TRBV12-4 and J usage is TRBJ2-5; D may correspond to TRBD1 or TRBD2 (5 bases each). The CDR3 spans 13 residues. V lost 7 bases, J lost 4 bases, and 13 bases lay in between. The CDR3 reads CASKPYGAETQYF. CDR3 coding DNA: TGTGCCAGCAAACCCTACGGGGCAGAGACCCAGTACTTC.

This clonotype occurred many times. The J gene is TRBJ1-1, the V gene TRBV4-1; a weak D match, TRBD1 (6 bases). This CDR3 comprises 14 residues. Germline values: CDR1 MGHRA, CDR2 YSYEKL. Between the trimmed V and J ends, which lost 5 bases and 6 bases, there was a span of 16 bases. CDR3: CASSFGGGVAEAFF. The CDR3 DNA follows: TGCGCCAGCAGCTTCGGGGGGGGCGTCGCTGAAGCTTTCTTT.

The J gene is TRBJ1-5, the V gene TRBV28; no definite D call. V was pared by 6 bases and J by 4 bases, with 13 bases between. This CDR3 spans 14 amino acids. Per the germline V gene, CDR1 is MDHEN and CDR2 is SYDVKM. The CDR3 loop reads CASRLATVNQPQHF. CDR3 nucleotide sequence: TGTGCCAGCAGATTAGCCACGGTTAATCAGCCCCAGCATTTT.

The table lists this clonotype with many counts. This sequence joins TRBV7-9 and TRBJ2-1, with 15 positions matching TRBD2. CDR1 and CDR2 from the germline V gene are SEHNR and FQNEAQ (reference sequence). The V segment lost 4 bases and the J segment 1 base; nucleotides outside the gene matches: 14. CDR3 size: 21 residues. The CDR3 DNA reads as TGTGCCAGCAGCTCGACCGAAATTGGACTAGCGGGGGGGCTTTCCTACAATGAGCAGTTCTTC. Its translation is CASSSTEIGLAGGLSYNEQFF.